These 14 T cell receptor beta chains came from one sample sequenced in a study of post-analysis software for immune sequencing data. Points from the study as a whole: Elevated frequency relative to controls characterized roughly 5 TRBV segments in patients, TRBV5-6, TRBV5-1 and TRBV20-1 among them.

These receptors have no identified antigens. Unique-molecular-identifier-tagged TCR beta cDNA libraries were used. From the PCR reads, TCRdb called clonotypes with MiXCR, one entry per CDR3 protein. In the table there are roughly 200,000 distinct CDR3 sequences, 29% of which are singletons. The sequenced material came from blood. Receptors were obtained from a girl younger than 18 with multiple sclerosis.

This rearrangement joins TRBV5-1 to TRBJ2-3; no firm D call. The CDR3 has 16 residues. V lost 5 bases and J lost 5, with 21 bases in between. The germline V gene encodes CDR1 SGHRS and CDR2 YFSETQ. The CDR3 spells CASRTRGASKGDTQYF. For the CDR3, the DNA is TGCGCCAGCAGGACCCGCGGAGCGTCGAAAGGAGATACGCAGTATTTT.

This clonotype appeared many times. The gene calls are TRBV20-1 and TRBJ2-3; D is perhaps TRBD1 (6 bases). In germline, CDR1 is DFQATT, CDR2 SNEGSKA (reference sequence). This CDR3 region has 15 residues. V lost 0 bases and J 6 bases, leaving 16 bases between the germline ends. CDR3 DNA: TGCAGTGCTAGAGATGCACGTCTGCAGGGGGATACGCAGTATTTT. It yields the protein CSARDARLQGDTQYF.

The CDR3 is CASSFGLRWGANVLTF. The CDR3, as DNA: TGTGCCAGCAGTTTTGGCTTAAGGTGGGGGGCCAACGTCCTGACTTTC. J is TRBJ2-6 and V is TRBV28; D is ambiguous. V was shortened by 3 bases and J by 4 bases, with 13 bases between the two germline ends. The CDR3 extends over 16 amino acids. Germline assignment: CDR1 MDHEN and CDR2 SYDVKM.

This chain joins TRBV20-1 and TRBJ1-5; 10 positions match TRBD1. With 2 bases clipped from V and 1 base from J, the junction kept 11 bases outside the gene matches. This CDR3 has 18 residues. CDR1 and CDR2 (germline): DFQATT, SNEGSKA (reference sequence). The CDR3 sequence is CSARPAPGQGTSNQPQHF. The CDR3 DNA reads TGCAGTGCTAGACCGGCCCCGGGACAGGGGACGAGCAATCAGCCCCAGCATTTT.

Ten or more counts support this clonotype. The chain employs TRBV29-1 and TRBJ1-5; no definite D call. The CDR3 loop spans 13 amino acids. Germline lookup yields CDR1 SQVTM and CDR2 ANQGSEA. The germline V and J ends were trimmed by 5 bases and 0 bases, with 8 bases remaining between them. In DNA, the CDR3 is TGCAGCGTTCAGGAGATTAGCAATCAGCCCCAGCATTTT. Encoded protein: CSVQEISNQPQHF.

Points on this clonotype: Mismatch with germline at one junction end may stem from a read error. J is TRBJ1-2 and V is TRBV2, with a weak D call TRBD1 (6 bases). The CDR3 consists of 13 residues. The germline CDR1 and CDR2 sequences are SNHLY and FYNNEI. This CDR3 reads CAGSPTGPYGYTF. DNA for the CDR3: TGTGCCGGCAGCCCAACAGGGCCCTATGGCTACACCTTC. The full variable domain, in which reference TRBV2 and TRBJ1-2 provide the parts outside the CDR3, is EPEVTQTPSHQVTQMGQEVILRCVPISNHLYFYWYRQILGQKVEFLVSFYNNEISEKSEIFDDQFSVERPDGSNFTLKIRSTKLEDSAMYFCAGSPTGPYGYTFGSGTRLTVV.

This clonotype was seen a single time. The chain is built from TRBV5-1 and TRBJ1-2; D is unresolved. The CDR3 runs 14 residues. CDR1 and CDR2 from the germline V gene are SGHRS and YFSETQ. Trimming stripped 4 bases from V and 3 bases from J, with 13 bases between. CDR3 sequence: CASSGAADDYGYTF. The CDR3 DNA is TGCGCCAGCAGCGGAGCGGCCGATGACTATGGCTACACCTTC.

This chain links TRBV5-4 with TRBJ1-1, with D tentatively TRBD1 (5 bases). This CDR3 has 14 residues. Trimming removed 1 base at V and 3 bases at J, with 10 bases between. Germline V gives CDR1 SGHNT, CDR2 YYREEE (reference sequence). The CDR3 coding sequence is TGTGCCAGCAGCTTGACAGGACGAGACACTGAAGCTTTCTTT. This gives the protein CASSLTGRDTEAFF.

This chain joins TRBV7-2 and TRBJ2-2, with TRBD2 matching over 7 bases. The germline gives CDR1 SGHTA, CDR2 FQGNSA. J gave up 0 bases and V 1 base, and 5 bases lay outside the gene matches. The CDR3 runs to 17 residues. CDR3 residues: CASSLGPRGANTGELFF. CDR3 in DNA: TGTGCCAGCAGCTTAGGCCCACGGGGGGCGAACACCGGGGAGCTGTTTTTT.

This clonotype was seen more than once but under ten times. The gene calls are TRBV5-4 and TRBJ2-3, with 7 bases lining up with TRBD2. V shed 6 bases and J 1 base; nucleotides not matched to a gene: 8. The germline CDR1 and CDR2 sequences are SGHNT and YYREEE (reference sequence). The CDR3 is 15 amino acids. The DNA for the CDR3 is TGTGCCAGCAATGTGGGAGGGGTGGGCACAGATACGCAGTATTTT. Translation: CASNVGGVGTDTQYF.

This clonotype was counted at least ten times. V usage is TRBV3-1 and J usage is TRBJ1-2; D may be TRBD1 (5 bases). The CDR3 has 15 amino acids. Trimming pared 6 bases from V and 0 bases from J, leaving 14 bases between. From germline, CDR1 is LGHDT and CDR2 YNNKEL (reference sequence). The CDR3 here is CASRHKGLSNYGYTF. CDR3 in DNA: TGTGCCAGCAGACACAAGGGACTTTCTAACTATGGCTACACCTTC.

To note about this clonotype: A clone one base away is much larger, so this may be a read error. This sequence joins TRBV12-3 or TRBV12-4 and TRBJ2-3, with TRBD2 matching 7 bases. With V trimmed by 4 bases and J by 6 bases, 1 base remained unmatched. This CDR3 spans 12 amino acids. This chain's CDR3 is CASSSGGDTQYF. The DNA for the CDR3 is TGTGCCAGCAGTTCGGGAGGCGATACGCAGTATTTT.

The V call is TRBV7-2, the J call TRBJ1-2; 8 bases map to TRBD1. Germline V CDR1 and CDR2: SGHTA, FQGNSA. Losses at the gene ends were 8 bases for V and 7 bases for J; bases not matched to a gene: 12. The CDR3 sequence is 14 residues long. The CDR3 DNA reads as TGTGCCAGCGTCCATGGACAGGGCCTTGGTGGCTACACCTTC. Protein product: CASVHGQGLGGYTF.

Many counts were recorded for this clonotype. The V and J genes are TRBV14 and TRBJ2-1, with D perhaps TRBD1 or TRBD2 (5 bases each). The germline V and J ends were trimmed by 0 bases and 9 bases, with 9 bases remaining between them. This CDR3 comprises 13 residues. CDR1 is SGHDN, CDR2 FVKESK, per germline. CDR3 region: CASSQELRGEQFF. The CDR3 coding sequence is TGTGCCAGCAGCCAAGAGTTGAGGGGTGAGCAGTTCTTC.